This T cell receptor (beta chain) was sequenced for a study of lymphopenia after photon versus proton radiotherapy. The CDR3 loop spans 14 amino acids. Trimming shortened V by 5 bases and J by 4 bases, and 14 bases separated the two germline ends. Germline V gives CDR1 MNHEY, CDR2 SVGAGI. Clones were read by immunoSEQ multiplex PCR, and TCRdb kept only the in-frame ones, dropping some. The data show 15,000 to 20,000 clones, roughly nine tenths seen once. V usage is TRBV6-5 and J usage is TRBJ1-1; D not resolved. This clonotype was obtained from a woman aged 55-69 years with cholangiocarcinoma. Some clones in this sample may be carry-over from other donors' samples. The sequencing here drew on peripheral blood, taken from a patient treated with proton-based radiotherapy. The CDR3: CASSQKIRSTEAFF. DNA of the CDR3: TGTGCCAGCAGTCAGAAGATAAGGAGCACTGAAGCTTTCTTT.